Given below is one TCR beta chain in context. This clone was seen more than once but under ten times. This clone's antigen is unknown. No per-base quality is available; no much larger clone lies one base away. The entire amount of isolated RNA was reverse transcribed using the High Capacity cDNA Reverse Transcription Kit, so the sequenced TCRB transcripts were expressed ones. Deep immunoSEQ sequencing was performed on naive, central memory and regulatory T cell samples, with an average of approximately 4 million total reads per sample. Sorted cells were lysed in RLT buffer, and RNA was extracted using DNase-treated RNeasy Micro or Mini kits according to cell number. Each cell subset was processed on its own to prevent cross-contamination, while patient and healthy donor samples were processed together. TCRB sequences were amplified from cDNA with the immunoSEQ multiplex PCR, producing 87-bp fragments spanning the CDR3 region. Amplicons were sequenced on the Illumina HiSeq platform. The paper's processing steps were these. PCR bias was computationally corrected using synthetic template baselines, reads within Hamming distance 2 were collapsed, and singletons that could not be merged were discarded. Reads were aligned against IMGT so that V, D and J genes, CDR3 length and insertions or deletions at six rearrangement sites could be assigned. Within each subset, clonotype counts were normalized to sorted cell number, and only after that were true diversity and Gini coefficients computed with the tcR R package. Repertoire sharing was quantified using the overlap coefficient calculated on TCRB nucleotide sequences. Out-of-frame TCRB sequences from naive cells were analyzed to stand in for the pre-selection repertoire. TCRdb limited this immuneACCESS table to in-frame rearrangements with V and J called. A share of clones is missing; checked studies link under half to unresolved V genes, and the rest is unexplained. That table gives V, J and clone size, and the DNA gave D and trimming. Across this sample there are 600,000 to 700,000 clones, with 13% seen only once. Less than 0.025% of the sample comes from the top ten.

Each donor gave one peripheral blood draw, averaging about 120 mL, which was collected into heparinised tubes. Using a panel that included CD45RO, CCR7, CD25, CD127, CD95 and CD27, naive, central memory, regulatory and stem cell-like memory CD4+ T cells were sorted on a BD FACSAria II. A purity above 95% was achieved for all sorted populations. Right away, PBMCs were isolated by Lymphoprep density gradient centrifugation and were stained directly, with no culture step. Samples were stained and sorted in pairs, with one healthy donor and one patient per experiment, so that batch effects were minimized. The data were obtained in a study of beta chain features in type 1 diabetes (dated by TCRdb to the late 2010s). For the study in its entirety: Patients and healthy donors did not differ in mean age, gender distribution, total cell number or subset yield. A total of approximately 100 million sorted cells were examined across all samples, and the number of cells per subset was strongly correlated with RNA yield. In the study, recently diagnosed type 1 diabetes patients and matched healthy donors were compared on the TCRB repertoires of their sorted circulating CD4+ T cell subsets. Whereas all 30 or so donors provided naive and central memory subsets, regulatory and stem cell-like memory subsets were isolated from just 8 patients and roughly 8 healthy donors.

Results the study describes overall, beyond this receptor: Only small numbers of individuals were included in the HLA sub-analyses, which left unresolved whether HLA type had any influence on TCRB rearrangement. Naive, central memory and regulatory TCRB repertoires appeared more similar among patients than among healthy donors. Because cDNA was sequenced instead of genomic DNA, highly expressing activated cells could be over-represented, though the groups showed no difference in activation or CD3 levels. In all four CD4+ subsets, TCRB CDR3 length was moderately but significantly shorter in type 1 diabetes patients. At VDJ recombination sites, type 1 diabetes patients had fewer insertions and more deleted nucleotides, which implies abnormalities in thymic rearrangement. PCR might favor shorter templates, but patient and control samples were amplified and corrected together, so any skew would affect both groups equally.

The sample comprised naive CD4+ T cells from blood. This sample's cell subset or site label indicates: true naive CD4+ T cells. The sequence derives from a man aged 18-30 years with type 1 diabetes.

The bases are TGTGCCAGCAGCTTAGCTTTAACAGATACGCAGTATTTT. This encodes CASSLALTDTQYF. The receptor chain draws on TRBV7-6 and TRBJ2-3, with the D segment identity uncertain. Including cysteine and phenylalanine, the CDR3 has 13 amino acids. Only CDR3 DNA remains: 39 bases, in frame from the first base. CDR1 SGHVS and CDR2 FNYEAQ are derived from the germline V gene. V gives up 0 bases and J gives up 3 bases, and the segment between their germline ends measures 4 bases. With all but the CDR3 taken from the reference TRBV7-6 and TRBJ2-3 genes, the full variable domain is: GAGVSQSPRYKVTKRGQDVALRCDPISGHVSLYWYRQALGQGPEFLTYFNYEAQQDKSGLPNDRFSAERPEGSISTLTIQRTEQRDSAMYRCASSLALTDTQYFGPGTRLTVL.